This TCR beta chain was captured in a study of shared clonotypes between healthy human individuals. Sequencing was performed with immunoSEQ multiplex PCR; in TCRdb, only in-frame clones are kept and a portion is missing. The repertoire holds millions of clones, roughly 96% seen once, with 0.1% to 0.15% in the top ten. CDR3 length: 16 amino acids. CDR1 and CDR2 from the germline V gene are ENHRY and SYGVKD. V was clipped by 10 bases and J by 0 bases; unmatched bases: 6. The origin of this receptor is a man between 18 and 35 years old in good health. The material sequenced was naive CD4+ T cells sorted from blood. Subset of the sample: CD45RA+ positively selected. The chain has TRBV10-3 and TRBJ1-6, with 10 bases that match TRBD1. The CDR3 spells CASGQGGSSYNSPLHF. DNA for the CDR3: TGTGCCAGCGGACAGGGGGGGAGCTCCTATAATTCACCCCTCCACTTT.